One sample yielded the 22 T cell receptor beta chains listed below, sequenced in a study of blood T cell repertoires in COVID-19. The assay was immunoSEQ multiplex PCR, and TCRdb's table has in-frame clones only and misses some. This table has some 390,000 clones, about 87% appearing once. The source material was peripheral blood. The receptor set was obtained from a woman aged 60-70 years with COVID-19, enrolled during active disease.

J is TRBJ2-7 and V is TRBV7-9, with D possibly TRBD1 on 5 matching bases. The V gene's germline CDR1 is SEHNR and CDR2 FQNEAQ (reference sequence). Trimming shortened V by 4 bases and J by 6 bases, and 7 bases separated the two germline ends. The CDR3 totals 11 residues. The CDR3 protein is CASSSGFEQYF. CDR3 nucleotides: TGTGCCAGCAGCTCAGGGTTCGAGCAGTACTTC.

The V gene is TRBV29-1, the J gene TRBJ2-7, with a weak D call TRBD2 (5 bases). There are 12 residues in the CDR3. From germline, CDR1 is SQVTM and CDR2 ANQGSEA. V lost 4 bases to trimming and J lost 1 base, with 8 bases between them. The CDR3 DNA reads TGCAGCGTTGTGGACTCATCCTACGAGCAGTACTTC. This sequence encodes CSVVDSSYEQYF.

The chain is built from TRBV4-2 and TRBJ2-2, with 7 nucleotides matching TRBD1. Germline assignment: CDR1 LGHNA and CDR2 YNFKEQ. V trimming: 1 base; J trimming: 1 base; junction bases outside the gene matches: 9. The CDR3 spans 18 residues. CDR3 sequence: CASSQAASRTGNTGELFF. CDR3 nucleotides: TGTGCCAGCAGCCAAGCCGCTTCTAGGACAGGGAACACCGGGGAGCTGTTTTTT.

This chain links TRBV5-1 with TRBJ1-1; TRBD1 matches 9 bases. The CDR3 contains 15 residues. The J segment lost 10 bases and the V segment lost 0 bases, leaving 10 bases of the junction unmatched. Germline-derived CDR1 and CDR2 are SGHRS and YFSETQ. The CDR3 protein is CASSLDVGQGRAAFF. DNA for the CDR3: TGCGCCAGCAGCTTGGATGTGGGACAGGGTAGGGCAGCTTTCTTT.

A single count supports this clone. Other DNA sequences in the same sample also yield this CDR3. This chain joins TRBV4-2 and TRBJ1-3; perhaps TRBD1 as D (6 bases). The germline V gene encodes CDR1 LGHNA and CDR2 YNFKEQ. CDR3 size: 13 residues. V was trimmed by 0 bases and J by 8 bases, leaving 8 bases between them. Here the CDR3 reads CASSQDRGDTIYF. The DNA of the CDR3 is TGTGCCAGCAGCCAAGACAGGGGCGACACCATATATTTT.

The rearrangement uses TRBV9 and TRBJ2-1; 16 bases are a match to TRBD2. The germline CDR1 and CDR2 sequences are SGDLS and YYNGEE. Trimming cost V 3 bases and J 4 bases; bases outside gene matches: 1. This CDR3 region has 16 residues. The DNA of the CDR3 is TGTGCCAGCAGCGAGGGACTAGCGGGGGGGTACAATGAGCAGTTCTTC. Its protein is CASSEGLAGGYNEQFF.

This chain joins TRBV5-4 and TRBJ2-6; the match to TRBD1 covers 9 bases. The CDR3 is made up of 18 amino acids. The ends lost 3 bases at V and 2 bases at J; junction bases unmatched: 9. CDR1 and CDR2 (germline): SGHNT, YYREEE (reference sequence). The CDR3 protein is CASSSARDRGAGANVLTF. DNA of the CDR3: TGTGCCAGCAGCTCGGCCCGTGACAGGGGGGCTGGGGCCAACGTCCTGACTTTC.

This clone was seen only a few times. The rearrangement uses TRBV10-3 and TRBJ1-1; D not resolved. The CDR3 totals 14 residues. The V end lost 3 bases, the J end lost 4 bases, and 12 bases lay between the germline ends. Germline CDR1 is ENHRY and CDR2 is SYGVKD. Here the CDR3 reads CAISEEGWATEAFF. CDR3 DNA: TGTGCCATCAGTGAAGAGGGTTGGGCCACTGAAGCTTTCTTT.

This chain connects TRBV12-3 or TRBV12-4 to TRBJ1-5; D is uncertain. There are 13 residues in the CDR3. Between the trimmed V and J ends, which lost 2 bases and 6 bases, there was a span of 8 bases. CDR3 sequence reads: CASSLWAGQPQHF. CDR3 nucleotide sequence: TGTGCCAGCAGTTTATGGGCGGGTCAGCCCCAGCATTTT.

The CDR3 is CATNPGQGAQPQHF. CDR3 coding DNA: TGTGCCACCAACCCGGGACAGGGAGCTCAGCCCCAGCATTTT. The rearrangement links TRBV28 to TRBJ1-5, with TRBD1 matching over 9 bases. This CDR3 spans 14 amino acids. The germline V gene encodes CDR1 MDHEN and CDR2 SYDVKM. J gave up 6 bases and V 10 bases, and 10 bases lay outside the gene matches.

This chain joins TRBV19 and TRBJ2-2; no clear D. Germline loops: CDR1 LNHDA, CDR2 SQIVND (reference sequence). The length of the CDR3 is 15 residues. Trimming left V 2 bases short and J 4 bases short, with 11 bases between. The CDR3 sequence is CASSISQSFTGELFF. Written as DNA, the CDR3 is TGTGCCAGTAGTATAAGTCAGTCTTTCACCGGGGAGCTGTTTTTT.

The chain recombines TRBV9 with TRBJ1-1, with 7 bases lining up with TRBD1. Germline V lookup: CDR1 SGDLS, CDR2 YYNGEE. The V gene end was trimmed by 3 bases and the J gene end by 5 bases; junction bases not matched to a gene: 1. The length of the CDR3 is 12 residues. CDR3 bases: TGTGCCAGCAGCGCGACAGGGACTGAAGCTTTCTTT. Protein: CASSATGTEAFF.

The table lists this clone with a count of one. The V call is TRBV28, the J call TRBJ2-3; D possibly corresponds to TRBD2 (6 bases). The length of the CDR3 is 14 residues. V gave up 2 bases and J gave up 3 bases, with 9 bases separating them. The germline V gene has CDR1 MDHEN and CDR2 SYDVKM. The CDR3 nucleotides read TGTGCCAGCAGTTTAGGGGGGAGGACAGATACGCAGTATTTT. It codes for CASSLGGRTDTQYF.

J is TRBJ2-3 and V is TRBV6-5; TRBD1 matches at 7 bases. Per the germline V gene, CDR1 is MNHEY and CDR2 is SVGAGI. This CDR3 comprises 14 residues. The J segment lost 1 base and the V segment lost 6 bases, leaving 4 bases of the junction unmatched. The CDR3 region has the DNA TGTGCCAGCAGAGGGCAGGGGGGCACAGATACGCAGTATTTT. This gives the protein CASRGQGGTDTQYF.

This chain uses TRBV5-6 with TRBJ1-1; 7 bases fit TRBD1. Germline CDR1 SGHDT, CDR2 YYEEEE. J gave up 6 bases and V 0 bases, and 5 bases lay outside the gene matches. The CDR3 has 14 residues. The CDR3 bases are TGTGCCAGCAGCTTGGTTGTCGGGACAGCTGAAGCTTTCTTT. Amino acids: CASSLVVGTAEAFF.

The chain links TRBV18 to TRBJ2-5; TRBD2 matches 11 bases. Trimming took 2 bases from V and 1 from J; bases not matched to a gene: 6. Germline CDR1 and CDR2: KGHSH and LQKENI. This CDR3 has 17 residues. The CDR3 reads CASSPSGLAGGQETQYF. The DNA for the CDR3 is TGTGCCAGCTCACCATCTGGGCTAGCGGGGGGCCAAGAGACCCAGTACTTC.

The V gene is TRBV7-9, the J gene TRBJ2-2; TRBD2 matches 7 bases. CDR1 and CDR2 from the germline V gene are SEHNR and FQNEAQ (reference sequence). V lost 8 bases to trimming and J lost 0 bases; unmatched junction nucleotides: 6. The CDR3 consists of 15 residues. The CDR3 sequence is CASGRAGPNTGELFF. The CDR3 region has the DNA TGTGCCAGCGGGAGGGCGGGGCCGAACACCGGGGAGCTGTTTTTT.

This rearrangement joins TRBV19 to TRBJ2-2; 11 nucleotides line up with TRBD1. V was pared by 2 bases and J by 0 bases, with 8 bases of the junction left unmatched. Germline V lookup: CDR1 LNHDA, CDR2 SQIVND (reference sequence). The CDR3 runs to 19 residues. This chain's CDR3 is CASSILGQGASPNTGELFF. As DNA, the CDR3 is TGTGCCAGTAGTATACTTGGACAGGGGGCCTCACCGAACACCGGGGAGCTGTTTTTT.

The genes are TRBV19 and TRBJ2-5, with no clear D. The CDR3 is made up of 13 amino acids. V lost 1 base and J 5 bases, leaving 8 bases between the germline ends. Germline V gene data show CDR1 as LNHDA and CDR2 as SQIVND (reference sequence). Here the CDR3 reads CASSIVNRETQYF. The CDR3 DNA sequence: TGTGCCAGTAGTATAGTGAACCGGGAGACCCAGTACTTC.

The CDR3 spells CASSLAAGRGRTYEQYF. The CDR3 DNA reads TGCGCCAGCAGCTTGGCCGCCGGGCGGGGGCGAACCTACGAGCAGTACTTC. V is TRBV5-1 and J is TRBJ2-7; D is possibly TRBD2 (7 bases). V lost 0 bases, J lost 2 bases, and 18 bases lay in between. Germline V gene lookup returns CDR1 SGHRS and CDR2 YFSETQ. This CDR3 spans 17 amino acids. Supplemented by reference TRBV5-1 and TRBJ2-7, the full variable domain reads KAGVTQTPRYLIKTRGQQVTLSCSPISGHRSVSWYQQTPGQGLQFLFEYFSETQRNKGNFPGRFSGRQFSNSRSEMNVSTLELGDSALYLCASSLAAGRGRTYEQYFGPGTRLTVT.

About this clone: At the DNA level, this CDR3 is encoded by other sequences in the same sample as well. This rearrangement joins TRBV12-3 or TRBV12-4 to TRBJ1-1; weak D call: TRBD1 (6 bases). The CDR3 has 13 amino acids. V lost 5 bases, J lost 1 base, and 8 bases lay in between. This CDR3 reads CASSRQENTEAFF. The CDR3 nucleotides read TGTGCCAGCAGTCGACAGGAGAACACTGAAGCTTTCTTT.

The CDR3: CASSDGTGASLNNEQFF. The CDR3 region has the DNA TGCGCCAGCAGCGATGGGACAGGAGCCTCGCTAAACAATGAGCAGTTCTTC. This rearrangement joins TRBV5-1 to TRBJ2-1; 8 nucleotides match TRBD1. This CDR3 contains 17 residues. The V and J ends lost 4 bases and 5 bases, in that order; junction bases with no gene match: 14. CDR1 is SGHRS and CDR2 is YFSETQ in the germline V gene.